This passage covers 16 T cell receptor beta chains from one sample sequenced in a study of shared clonotypes between healthy human individuals. The assay was immunoSEQ multiplex PCR, and TCRdb's table has in-frame clones only and misses some. This table has 600,000 to 750,000 clones, about nine tenths appearing once. The specimen sequenced was memory CD8+ T cells from PBMCs. The subset denotes: CD45RO+ cells pooled with CCR7-negative TemRA cells. The receptors derive from a man aged 18 to 30 in good health. Some clones in this sample may be carry-over from other donors' samples.

The V gene is TRBV5-6, the J gene TRBJ1-2; D possibly corresponds to TRBD1 (5 bases). CDR1 and CDR2 (germline): SGHDT, YYEEEE. The CDR3 loop spans 14 amino acids. Trimming pared 1 base from V and 6 bases from J, leaving 13 bases between. CDR3 DNA sequence: TGTGCCAGCAGCTTGAATCAGGGTACGGATGGCTACACCTTC. As protein: CASSLNQGTDGYTF. The whole variable domain, filled in from reference TRBV5-6 and TRBJ1-2, reads DAGVTQSPTHLIKTRGQQVTLRCSPKSGHDTVSWYQQALGQGPQFIFQYYEEEERQRGNFPDRFSGHQFPNYSSELNVNALLLGDSALYLCASSLNQGTDGYTFGSGTRLTVV.

The chain couples TRBV5-6 to TRBJ1-3, with unresolved D. Trimming took 1 base from V and 4 from J, leaving 9 bases between them. Germline loops: CDR1 SGHDT, CDR2 YYEEEE. CDR3 length: 14 residues. The CDR3 is CASSLKWTGNTIYF. CDR3 sequence (DNA): TGTGCCAGCAGCTTGAAATGGACCGGAAACACCATATATTTT.

This chain connects TRBV7-2 to TRBJ2-2; 8 bases are a match to TRBD2. This CDR3 is built from 17 residues. J gave up 6 bases and V 0 bases, and 9 bases lay outside the gene matches. Germline CDR1 SGHTA, CDR2 FQGNSA. CDR3 protein: CASSLASGTRRAGELFF. In DNA, the CDR3 is TGTGCCAGCAGCTTAGCCTCGGGGACTAGAAGAGCCGGGGAGCTGTTTTTT.

J is TRBJ2-3 and V is TRBV7-8, with D unresolved. V lost 0 bases, J lost 5 bases, and 6 bases lay in between. The germline CDR1 and CDR2 sequences are SGHVS and FQNEAQ. There are 13 residues in the CDR3. The CDR3 reads CASSLAGRDTQYF. In DNA, the CDR3 is TGTGCCAGCAGCTTAGCGGGCCGAGATACGCAGTATTTT.

V is TRBV9 and J is TRBJ2-1, with 7 bases identical to TRBD2. With 7 bases clipped from V and 0 bases from J, the junction kept 4 bases outside the gene matches. The CDR3 has 14 residues. Germline assignment: CDR1 SGDLS and CDR2 YYNGEE. Here the CDR3 DNA reads TGTGCCAGCGGGGCGGGGGTCTCCTACAATGAGCAGTTCTTC. Protein sequence: CASGAGVSYNEQFF.

The rearrangement links TRBV15 to TRBJ2-4; the D is unclear. In germline, CDR1 is LNHNV, CDR2 YYDKDF (reference sequence). V was pared by 0 bases and J by 0 bases, with 9 bases between. This CDR3 is 16 amino acids long. The CDR3 is CATSRDPSVAKNIQYF. The DNA for the CDR3 is TGTGCCACCAGCAGAGATCCCTCGGTAGCCAAAAACATTCAGTACTTC.

This chain joins TRBV7-9 and TRBJ2-7; TRBD1 might be the D (5 bases). CDR3 length: 15 residues. CDR1 is SEHNR and CDR2 is FQNEAQ in the germline V gene (reference sequence). Trimming removed 5 bases from V and 0 bases from J, with 14 bases in between. CDR3 region: CASSQGMAVSYEQYF. CDR3 DNA: TGTGCCAGCAGCCAGGGCATGGCGGTCTCCTACGAGCAGTACTTC.

The J gene is TRBJ1-1, the V gene TRBV5-4; D gene unclear. Germline V gene sequence: CDR1 SGHNT, CDR2 YYREEE (reference sequence). V was clipped by 3 bases and J by 1 base, with 10 bases between them. The length of the CDR3 is 14 residues. Here the CDR3 DNA reads TGTGCCAGCAGCTCGACCGCGGCGAACACTGAAGCTTTCTTT. Translation gives CASSSTAANTEAFF.

The chain uses TRBV30 and TRBJ1-4; tentative D call: TRBD1 (5 bases). V was clipped by 0 bases and J by 4 bases, with 15 bases between them. This CDR3 has 16 residues. Germline CDR1 reads GTSNPN; CDR2 reads SVGIG (reference sequence). This CDR3 is CAWSVGVGGFNEKLFF. The CDR3 DNA follows: TGTGCCTGGAGTGTAGGGGTCGGGGGATTTAATGAAAAACTGTTTTTT.

The genes are TRBV7-6 and TRBJ1-4; D not resolved. Trimming took off 5 bases at V and 0 bases at J, with 13 bases between the two ends. The CDR3 has 16 amino acids. CDR1 and CDR2 (germline): SGHVS, FNYEAQ. Here the CDR3 DNA reads TGTGCCAGCAGCAAAAGCCCTGGGTCAACTAATGAAAAACTGTTTTTT. It specifies CASSKSPGSTNEKLFF.

This clone was seen a handful of times. The rearrangement uses TRBV4-1 and TRBJ1-5, with unresolved D. The CDR3 contains 15 residues. The germline V gene encodes CDR1 MGHRA and CDR2 YSYEKL. Between the trimmed V and J ends, which lost 1 base and 5 bases, there was a span of 12 bases. Written as DNA, the CDR3 is TGCGCCAGCAGCCAAGCATCAGAGGGATATCAGCCCCAGCATTTT. Amino acids: CASSQASEGYQPQHF.

V is TRBV7-2 and J is TRBJ2-2; 8 bases line up with TRBD1. In germline, CDR1 is SGHTA, CDR2 FQGNSA. Losses at the gene ends were 0 bases for V and 6 bases for J; bases not matched to a gene: 15. This CDR3 region has 19 residues. The CDR3 loop reads CASSLARTGTGLGSGELFF. The DNA of the CDR3 is TGTGCCAGCAGCTTAGCTCGGACAGGGACCGGACTGGGGTCCGGGGAGCTGTTTTTT.

This chain joins TRBV9 and TRBJ2-2, with 7 bases aligning to TRBD1. Per the germline V gene, CDR1 is SGDLS and CDR2 is YYNGEE. Trimming took 4 bases from V and 4 from J; bases not matched to a gene: 10. The CDR3 consists of 16 residues. The CDR3 DNA reads as TGTGCCAGCAGCCCCTACGCGGACAGGAGCACCGGGGAGCTGTTTTTT. This translates into CASSPYADRSTGELFF.

The chain employs TRBV27 and TRBJ1-4; tentatively, D is TRBD1 (5 bases). Trimming removed 0 bases at V and 2 bases at J, with 7 bases between. Germline V gene data show CDR1 as MNHEY and CDR2 as SMNVEV (reference sequence). This CDR3 has 15 residues. This CDR3 reads CASSLSGATNEKLFF. The CDR3, as DNA: TGTGCCAGCAGTTTATCCGGGGCTACTAATGAAAAACTGTTTTTT.

The chain carries TRBV19 and TRBJ1-5; D possibly corresponds to TRBD1 (5 bases). Germline-derived CDR1 and CDR2 are LNHDA and SQIVND (reference sequence). The CDR3 runs to 15 residues. Trimming removed 5 bases from V and 5 bases from J, with 16 bases in between. The CDR3 is CASSGFGGSDQPQHF. CDR3 bases: TGTGCCAGTAGTGGCTTTGGGGGGAGTGATCAGCCCCAGCATTTT.

V and J are TRBV27 and TRBJ2-3, with D hard to call. V lost 3 bases and J lost 2, with 15 bases in between. This CDR3 has 16 amino acids. Germline V gives CDR1 MNHEY, CDR2 SMNVEV (reference sequence). In DNA, the CDR3 is TGTGCCAGCAGTTTGCTGGAGTACTTAAACACAGATACGCAGTATTTT. Its translation is CASSLLEYLNTDTQYF.